The 5 T cell receptor beta chains presented below share a single source sample, sequenced in a study of blood T cell repertoires in COVID-19. TCRdb's copy holds only in-frame clones and misses some; the assay was immunoSEQ multiplex PCR. Seen here are 200,000 to 300,000 clones, 83% observed once, and the top ten hold 3.6%. The specimen was PBMCs or T cells enriched from blood (not recorded which). The source is a woman aged 40 to 50 who had been exposed to COVID-19.

CDR3 loop: CASSLEGQSYEQYF. CDR3 sequence (DNA): TGTGCCAGCAGCTTGGAGGGACAGTCCTACGAGCAGTACTTC. The chain is built from TRBV5-5 and TRBJ2-7; 7 nucleotides line up with TRBD1. The germline V gene encodes CDR1 SGHKS and CDR2 YYEKEE (reference sequence). The V and J ends lost 0 bases and 1 base, in that order; junction bases with no gene match: 1. CDR3 length: 14 amino acids.

This sequence joins TRBV20-1 and TRBJ1-1; D gene unclear. The germline V and J ends were trimmed by 7 bases and 4 bases, with 10 bases remaining between them. This CDR3 contains 11 residues. The germline CDR1 and CDR2 sequences are DFQATT and SNEGSKA (reference sequence). The CDR3 coding sequence is TGCAGTGGGGGAGGGTCCACTGAAGCTTTCTTT. Translated: CSGGGSTEAFF.

V is TRBV9 and J is TRBJ1-2; D is perhaps TRBD1 (5 bases). CDR3 size: 15 residues. CDR1 SGDLS and CDR2 YYNGEE come from the germline V gene. V was pared by 3 bases and J by 0 bases, with 12 bases between. The CDR3 DNA sequence: TGTGCCAGCAGCGCCCGGGGGGGAGCTAACTATGGCTACACCTTC. Its protein is CASSARGGANYGYTF.

The V gene is TRBV4-1, the J gene TRBJ2-5; a weak D match, TRBD1 (5 bases). V lost 1 base and J 3 bases, leaving 6 bases between the germline ends. Germline assignment: CDR1 MGHRA and CDR2 YSYEKL. This CDR3 has 13 residues. CDR3 nucleotides: TGCGCCAGCAGCCAAGCACAGGAAGAGACCCAGTACTTC. Protein product: CASSQAQEETQYF.

Here the CDR3 reads CASSLLDRGTEAFF. The CDR3 nucleotides read TGTGCCAGCAGTTTATTGGACAGGGGCACTGAAGCTTTCTTT. The rearrangement links TRBV28 to TRBJ1-1; 9 positions agree with TRBD1. CDR3 length equals 14 residues. V lost 1 base to trimming and J lost 4 bases; unmatched junction nucleotides: 1. In germline, CDR1 is MDHEN, CDR2 SYDVKM.